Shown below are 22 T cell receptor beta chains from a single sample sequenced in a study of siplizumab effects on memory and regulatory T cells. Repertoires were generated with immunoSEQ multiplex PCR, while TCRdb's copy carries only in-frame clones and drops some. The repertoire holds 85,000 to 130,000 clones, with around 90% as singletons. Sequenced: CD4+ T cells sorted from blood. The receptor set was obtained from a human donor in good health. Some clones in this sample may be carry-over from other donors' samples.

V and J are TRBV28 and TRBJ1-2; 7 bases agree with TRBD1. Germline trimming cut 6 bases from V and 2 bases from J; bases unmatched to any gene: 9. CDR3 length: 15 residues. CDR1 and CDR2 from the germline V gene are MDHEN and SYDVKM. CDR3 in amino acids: CASSLLSGQNYGYTF. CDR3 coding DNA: TGTGCCAGCAGCCTTCTATCGGGACAGAACTATGGCTACACCTTC.

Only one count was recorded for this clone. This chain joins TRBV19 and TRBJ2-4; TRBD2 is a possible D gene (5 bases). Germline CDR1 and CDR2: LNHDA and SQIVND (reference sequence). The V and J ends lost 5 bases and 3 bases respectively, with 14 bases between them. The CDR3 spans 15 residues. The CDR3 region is CASSAELVNKNIQYF. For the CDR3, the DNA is TGTGCCAGTAGTGCGGAACTAGTTAACAAAAACATTCAGTACTTC.

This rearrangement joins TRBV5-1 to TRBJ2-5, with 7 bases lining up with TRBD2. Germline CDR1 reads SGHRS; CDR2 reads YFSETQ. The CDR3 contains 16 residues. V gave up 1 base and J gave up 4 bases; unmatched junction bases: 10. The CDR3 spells CASSLSGNLQVETQYF. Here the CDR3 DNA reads TGCGCCAGCAGCTTGAGCGGGAACCTCCAGGTAGAGACCCAGTACTTC.

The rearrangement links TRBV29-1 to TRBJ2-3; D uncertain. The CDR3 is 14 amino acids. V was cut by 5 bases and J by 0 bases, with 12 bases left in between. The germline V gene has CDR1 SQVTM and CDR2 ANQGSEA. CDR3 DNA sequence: TGCAGCGTTTGGTTCGGCGGTAGCACAGATACGCAGTATTTT. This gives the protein CSVWFGGSTDTQYF.

In DNA, the CDR3 is TGTGCCATCAGTGAGAGGACAGGGGGTGACGAGCAGTACTTC. It is translated as CAISERTGGDEQYF. The chain recombines TRBV10-3 with TRBJ2-7; 10 nucleotides match TRBD1. Germline V gene data show CDR1 as ENHRY and CDR2 as SYGVKD. V shed 2 bases, J shed 5 bases, and the junction held 3 bases outside the gene matches. The CDR3 is made up of 14 amino acids.

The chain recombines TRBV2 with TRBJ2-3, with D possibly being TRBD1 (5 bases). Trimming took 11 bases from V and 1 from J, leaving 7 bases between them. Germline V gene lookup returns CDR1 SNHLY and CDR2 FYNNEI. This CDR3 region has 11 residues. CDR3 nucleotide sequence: TGTGCCTCCAGGGGCACAGATACGCAGTATTTT. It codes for CASRGTDTQYF. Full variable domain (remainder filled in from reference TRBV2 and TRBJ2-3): EPEVTQTPSHQVTQMGQEVILRCVPISNHLYFYWYRQILGQKVEFLVSFYNNEISEKSEIFDDQFSVERPDGSNFTLKIRSTKLEDSAMYFCASRGTDTQYFGPGTRLTVL.

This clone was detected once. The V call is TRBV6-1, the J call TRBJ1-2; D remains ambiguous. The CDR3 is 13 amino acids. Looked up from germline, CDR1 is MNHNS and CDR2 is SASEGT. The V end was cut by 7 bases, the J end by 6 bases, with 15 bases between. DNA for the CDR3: TGTGCCAGCAATCCGCGGCAGGCAGATGGCTACACCTTC. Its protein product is CASNPRQADGYTF.

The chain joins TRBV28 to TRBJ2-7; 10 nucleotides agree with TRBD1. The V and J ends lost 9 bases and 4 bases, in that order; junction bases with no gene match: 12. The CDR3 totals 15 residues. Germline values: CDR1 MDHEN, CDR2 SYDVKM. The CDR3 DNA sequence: TGTGCCAGTCCCCCCCCCGGACAGGGGGTTTACGAGCAGTACTTC. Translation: CASPPPGQGVYEQYF.

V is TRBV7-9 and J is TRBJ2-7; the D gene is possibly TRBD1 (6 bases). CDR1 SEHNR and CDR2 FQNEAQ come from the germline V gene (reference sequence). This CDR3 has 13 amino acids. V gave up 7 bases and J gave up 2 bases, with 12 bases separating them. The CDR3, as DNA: TGTGCCAGCAAAGGGACAAAAACCTACGAGCAGTACTTC. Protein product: CASKGTKTYEQYF. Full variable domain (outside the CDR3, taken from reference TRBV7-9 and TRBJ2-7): DTGVSQNPRHKITKRGQNVTFRCDPISEHNRLYWYRQTLGQGPEFLTYFQNEAQLEKSRLLSDRFSAERPKGSFSTLEIQRTEQGDSAMYLCASKGTKTYEQYFGPGTRLTVT.

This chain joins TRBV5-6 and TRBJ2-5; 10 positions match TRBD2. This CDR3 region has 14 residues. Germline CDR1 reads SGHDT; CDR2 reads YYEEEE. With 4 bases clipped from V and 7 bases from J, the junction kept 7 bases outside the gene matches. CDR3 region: CASSTGVAGGTQYF. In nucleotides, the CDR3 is TGTGCCAGCAGCACCGGGGTAGCGGGAGGGACCCAGTACTTC.

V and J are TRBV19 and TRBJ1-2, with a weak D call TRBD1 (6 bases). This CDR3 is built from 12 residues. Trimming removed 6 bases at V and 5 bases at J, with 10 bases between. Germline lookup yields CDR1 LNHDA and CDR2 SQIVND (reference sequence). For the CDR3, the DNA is TGTGCCAGTAGCGGGGGGCCTTATGGCTACACCTTC. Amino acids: CASSGGPYGYTF.

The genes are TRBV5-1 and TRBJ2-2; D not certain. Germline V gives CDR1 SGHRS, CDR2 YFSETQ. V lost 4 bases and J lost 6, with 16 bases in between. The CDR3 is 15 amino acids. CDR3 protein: CASSGGFKASGELFF. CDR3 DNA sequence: TGCGCCAGCAGCGGTGGTTTTAAGGCGTCCGGGGAGCTGTTTTTT.

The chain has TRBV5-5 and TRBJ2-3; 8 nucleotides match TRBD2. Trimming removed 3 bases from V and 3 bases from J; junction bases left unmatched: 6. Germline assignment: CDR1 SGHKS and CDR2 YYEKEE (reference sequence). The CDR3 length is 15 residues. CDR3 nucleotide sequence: TGTGCCAGCAGCTCACGGGAGGGCCATACAGATACGCAGTATTTT. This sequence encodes CASSSREGHTDTQYF.

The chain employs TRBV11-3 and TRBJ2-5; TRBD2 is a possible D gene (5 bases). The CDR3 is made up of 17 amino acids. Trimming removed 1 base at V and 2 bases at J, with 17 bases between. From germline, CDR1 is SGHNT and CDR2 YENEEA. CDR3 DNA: TGTGCCAGCAGCTTAGTCCTAGCAGGAACGCGTCAAGAGACCCAGTACTTC. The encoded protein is CASSLVLAGTRQETQYF.

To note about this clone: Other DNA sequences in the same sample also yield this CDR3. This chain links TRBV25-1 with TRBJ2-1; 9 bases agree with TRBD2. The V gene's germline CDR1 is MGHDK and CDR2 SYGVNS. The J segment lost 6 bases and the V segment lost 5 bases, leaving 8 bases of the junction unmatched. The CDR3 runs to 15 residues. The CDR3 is CASSLKGLALNEQFF. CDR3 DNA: TGTGCCAGCAGTCTTAAGGGACTAGCTCTCAATGAGCAGTTCTTC.

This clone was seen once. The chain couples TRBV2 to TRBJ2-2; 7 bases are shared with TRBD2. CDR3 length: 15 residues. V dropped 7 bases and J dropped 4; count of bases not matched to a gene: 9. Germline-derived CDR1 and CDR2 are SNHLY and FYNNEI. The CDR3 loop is CASKGGAGFTGELFF. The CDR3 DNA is TGTGCCAGCAAGGGAGGAGCGGGATTCACCGGGGAGCTGTTTTTT.

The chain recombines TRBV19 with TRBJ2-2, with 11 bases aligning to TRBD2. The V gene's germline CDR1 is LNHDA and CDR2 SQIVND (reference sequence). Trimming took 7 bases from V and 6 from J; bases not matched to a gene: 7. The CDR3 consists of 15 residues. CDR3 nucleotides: TGTGCCAGTATAGAGACTAGCGGGACCGCCGGGGAGCTGTTTTTT. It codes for CASIETSGTAGELFF. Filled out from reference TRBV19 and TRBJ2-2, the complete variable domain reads DGGITQSPKYLFRKEGQNVTLSCEQNLNHDAMYWYRQDPGQGLRLIYYSQIVNDFQKGDIAEGYSVSREKKESFPLTVTSAQKNPTAFYLCASIETSGTAGELFFGEGSRLTVL.

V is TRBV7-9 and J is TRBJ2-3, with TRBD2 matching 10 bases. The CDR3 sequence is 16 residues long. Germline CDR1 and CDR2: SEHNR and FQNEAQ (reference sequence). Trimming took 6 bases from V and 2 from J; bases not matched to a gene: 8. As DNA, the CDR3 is TGTGCCAGCAGTCAAAAAAGCGGGAGGGCCACAGATACGCAGTATTTT. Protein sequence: CASSQKSGRATDTQYF.

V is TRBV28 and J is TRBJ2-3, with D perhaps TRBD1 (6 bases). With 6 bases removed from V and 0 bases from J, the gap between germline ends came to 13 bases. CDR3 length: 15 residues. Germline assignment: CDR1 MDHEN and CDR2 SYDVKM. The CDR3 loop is CASRTSGVSTDTQYF. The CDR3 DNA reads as TGTGCCAGCAGAACTTCAGGGGTTAGCACAGATACGCAGTATTTT.

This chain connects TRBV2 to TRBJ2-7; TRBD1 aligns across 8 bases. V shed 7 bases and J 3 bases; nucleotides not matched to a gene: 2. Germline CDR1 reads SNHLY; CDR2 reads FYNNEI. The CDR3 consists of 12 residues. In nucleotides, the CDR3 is TGTGCCAGCAACGGACAGGGCTACGAGCAGTACTTC. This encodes CASNGQGYEQYF.

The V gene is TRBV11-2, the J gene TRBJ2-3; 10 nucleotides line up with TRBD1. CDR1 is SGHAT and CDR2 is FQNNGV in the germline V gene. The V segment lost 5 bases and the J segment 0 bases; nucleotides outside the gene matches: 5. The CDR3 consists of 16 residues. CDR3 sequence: CASSQLGQGSTDTQYF. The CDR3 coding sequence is TGTGCCAGCAGCCAACTGGGACAGGGGAGCACAGATACGCAGTATTTT.

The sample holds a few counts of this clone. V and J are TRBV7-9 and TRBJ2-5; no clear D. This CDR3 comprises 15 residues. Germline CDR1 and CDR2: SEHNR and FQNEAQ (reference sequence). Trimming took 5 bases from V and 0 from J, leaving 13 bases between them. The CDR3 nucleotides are TGTGCCAGCAGCCTCCAGGAAGTTTACCAAGAGACCCAGTACTTC. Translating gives CASSLQEVYQETQYF.